The rows below give T cell receptor beta chains drawn from one sample of a study of cytomegalovirus exposure and HLA in healthy donors. Profiled with immunoSEQ multiplex PCR; TCRdb holds only in-frame clones, not every one. In the table there are 60,000 to 70,000 clones, roughly 80% of which are singletons. Sequenced: PBMCs. These receptors all stem from a woman aged 25 to 39 in good health and CMV-seronegative. Each CDR3 is given without its conserved first and last residue. A D gene is named only where the DNA matches it firmly.

v_gene: TRBV5-8; d_gene: TRBD1; j_gene: TRBJ2-7; CDR3aa: ASSLVTGVNYEQY
v_gene: TRBV6-5; d_gene: TRBD1; j_gene: TRBJ1-1; CDR3aa: ASSYSIGDREAF
v_gene: TRBV6-6; d_gene: NA; j_gene: TRBJ1-2; CDR3aa: ASSYGGDVKGGYT
v_gene: TRBV13; d_gene: TRBD2; j_gene: TRBJ2-3; CDR3aa: ASTPGGGADTQY
v_gene: TRBV6-5; d_gene: TRBD1; j_gene: TRBJ2-2; CDR3aa: ASSLGQGETGELF
v_gene: TRBV7-9; d_gene: TRBD2; j_gene: TRBJ2-1; CDR3aa: ASSILGAGGYNEQF
v_gene: TRBV5-1; d_gene: TRBD1; j_gene: TRBJ1-1; CDR3aa: ASSTTGQTYRRDLMNTEAF
v_gene: TRBV11-2; d_gene: NA; j_gene: TRBJ2-7; CDR3aa: ASSFLQGSNEQY
v_gene: TRBV11-3; d_gene: NA; j_gene: TRBJ2-2; CDR3aa: ASSLEGSNTGELF
v_gene: TRBV4-1; d_gene: NA; j_gene: TRBJ1-1; CDR3aa: ASSQPTRNTEAF
v_gene: TRBV15; d_gene: NA; j_gene: TRBJ1-1; CDR3aa: ATSRDVSGRDTEAF
v_gene: TRBV4-1; d_gene: TRBD2; j_gene: TRBJ2-2; CDR3aa: ASSQDPSTSGGASGELF
v_gene: TRBV27; d_gene: NA; j_gene: TRBJ1-1; CDR3aa: ASSLRSGPRGMNTEAF
v_gene: TRBV5-4; d_gene: TRBD2; j_gene: TRBJ2-3; CDR3aa: ASSLGLAGGNTDTQY
v_gene: TRBV4-1; d_gene: NA; j_gene: TRBJ1-1; CDR3aa: ASARGGNTEAF
v_gene: TRBV7-9; d_gene: TRBD1; j_gene: TRBJ2-3; CDR3aa: SSSVNGQGFADTQY
v_gene: TRBV7-9; d_gene: TRBD2; j_gene: TRBJ2-1; CDR3aa: ASSLAPPGGPYNEQF
v_gene: TRBV6-4; d_gene: NA; j_gene: TRBJ1-1; CDR3aa: ASSEFFGTEGVEAF
v_gene: TRBV27; d_gene: TRBD1; j_gene: TRBJ1-5; CDR3aa: ASSLGRGSNQPQH
v_gene: TRBV7-2; d_gene: TRBD2; j_gene: TRBJ2-7; CDR3aa: ASSLVSGGNSYEQY
v_gene: TRBV7-2; d_gene: TRBD1; j_gene: TRBJ1-6; CDR3aa: ASSLAGQGAPLH
v_gene: TRBV30; d_gene: TRBD2; j_gene: TRBJ2-2; CDR3aa: AWTQRGGLYTGELF
v_gene: TRBV7-9; d_gene: TRBD1; j_gene: TRBJ1-2; CDR3aa: ASSSARKDRLDT
v_gene: TRBV7-2; d_gene: NA; j_gene: TRBJ1-5; CDR3aa: ASSPGGNQPQH
v_gene: TRBV20-1; d_gene: NA; j_gene: TRBJ2-7; CDR3aa: SAGTGGEQY